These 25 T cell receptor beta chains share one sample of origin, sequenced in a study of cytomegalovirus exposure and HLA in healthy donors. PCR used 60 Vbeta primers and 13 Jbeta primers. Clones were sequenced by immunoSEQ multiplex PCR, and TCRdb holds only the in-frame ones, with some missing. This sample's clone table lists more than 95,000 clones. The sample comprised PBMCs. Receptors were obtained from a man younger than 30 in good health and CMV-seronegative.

The DNA of the CDR3 is TGTGCCAGCTCACCGCGACAGGCCTTTAATGAAAAACTGTTTTTT. Its protein is CASSPRQAFNEKLFF. V is TRBV18 and J is TRBJ1-4; perhaps TRBD1 as D (6 bases). CDR1 and CDR2 (germline): KGHSH, LQKENI. Deletions cut 3 bases from V and 4 bases from J, with 12 bases between. The CDR3 has 15 amino acids.

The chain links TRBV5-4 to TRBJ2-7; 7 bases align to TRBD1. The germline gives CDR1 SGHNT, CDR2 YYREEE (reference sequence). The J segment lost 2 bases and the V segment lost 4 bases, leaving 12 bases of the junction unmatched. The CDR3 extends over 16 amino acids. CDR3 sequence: CASSPRPPTGAYEQYF. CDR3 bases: TGTGCCAGCAGCCCCCGTCCTCCTACAGGGGCCTACGAGCAGTACTTC. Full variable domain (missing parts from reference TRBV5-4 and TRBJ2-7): ETGVTQSPTHLIKTRGQQVTLRCSSQSGHNTVSWYQQALGQGPQFIFQYYREEENGRGNFPPRFSGLQFPNYSSELNVNALELDDSALYLCASSPRPPTGAYEQYFGPGTRLTVT.

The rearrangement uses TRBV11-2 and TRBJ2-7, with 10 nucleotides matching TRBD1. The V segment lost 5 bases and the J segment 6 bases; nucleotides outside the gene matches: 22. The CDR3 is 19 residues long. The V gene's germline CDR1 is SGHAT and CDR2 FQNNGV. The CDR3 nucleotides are TGTGCCAGCAGCCCCCTCCCGGGACAGGGGCGTCTCATTGGGGGCGAGCAGTACTTC. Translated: CASSPLPGQGRLIGGEQYF.

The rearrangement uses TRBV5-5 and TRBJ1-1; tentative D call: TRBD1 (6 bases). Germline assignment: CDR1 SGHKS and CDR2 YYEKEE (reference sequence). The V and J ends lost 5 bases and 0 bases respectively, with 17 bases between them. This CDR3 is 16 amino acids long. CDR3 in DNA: TGTGCCAGCAGTCTAACACTAACAGGGATGAACACTGAAGCTTTCTTT. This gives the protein CASSLTLTGMNTEAFF.

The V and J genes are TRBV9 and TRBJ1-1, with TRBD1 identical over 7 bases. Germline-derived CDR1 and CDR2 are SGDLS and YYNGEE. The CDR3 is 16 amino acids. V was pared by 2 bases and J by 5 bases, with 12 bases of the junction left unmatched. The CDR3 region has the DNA TGTGCCAGCAGCGTGACCCCTGGAGGGGGCGGGACTGAAGCTTTCTTT. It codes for CASSVTPGGGGTEAFF.

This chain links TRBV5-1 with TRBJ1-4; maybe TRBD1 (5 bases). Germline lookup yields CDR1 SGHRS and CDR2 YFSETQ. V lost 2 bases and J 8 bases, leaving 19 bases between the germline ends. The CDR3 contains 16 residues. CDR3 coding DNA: TGCGCCAGCAGCTTCGTCGGTGGGCAGGGTGGGGAAAAACTGTTTTTT. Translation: CASSFVGGQGGEKLFF.

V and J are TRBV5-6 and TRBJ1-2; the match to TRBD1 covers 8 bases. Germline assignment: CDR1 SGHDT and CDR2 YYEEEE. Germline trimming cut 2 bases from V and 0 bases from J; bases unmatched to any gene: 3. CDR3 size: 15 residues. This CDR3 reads CASSFTGGANYGYTF. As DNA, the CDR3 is TGTGCCAGCAGCTTCACAGGGGGAGCTAACTATGGCTACACCTTC.

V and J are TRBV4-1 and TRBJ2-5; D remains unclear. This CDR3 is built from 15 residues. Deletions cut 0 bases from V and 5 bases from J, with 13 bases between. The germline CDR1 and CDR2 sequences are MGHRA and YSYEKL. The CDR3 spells CASSQDRKARETQYF. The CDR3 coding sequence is TGCGCCAGCAGCCAAGATCGAAAAGCGCGCGAGACCCAGTACTTC.

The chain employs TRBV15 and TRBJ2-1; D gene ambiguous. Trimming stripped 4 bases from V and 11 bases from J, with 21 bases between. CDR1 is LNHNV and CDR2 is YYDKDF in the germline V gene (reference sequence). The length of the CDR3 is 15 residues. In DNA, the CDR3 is TGTGCCACCAGCAATCTAGGCCTAGTCTCCGGTCAGCAGTTCTTC. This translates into CATSNLGLVSGQQFF.

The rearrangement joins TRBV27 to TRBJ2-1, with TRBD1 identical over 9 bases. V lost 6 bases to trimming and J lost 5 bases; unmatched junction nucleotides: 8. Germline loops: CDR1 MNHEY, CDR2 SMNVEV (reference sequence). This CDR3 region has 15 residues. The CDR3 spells CASSRTGTGNNEQFF. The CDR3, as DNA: TGTGCCAGCAGCAGGACCGGGACAGGGAACAATGAGCAGTTCTTC.

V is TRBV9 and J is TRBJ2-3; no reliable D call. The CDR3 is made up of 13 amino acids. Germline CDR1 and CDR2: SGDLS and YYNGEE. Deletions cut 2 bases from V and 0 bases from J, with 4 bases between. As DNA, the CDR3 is TGTGCCAGCAGCGTTATAAGCACAGATACGCAGTATTTT. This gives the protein CASSVISTDTQYF. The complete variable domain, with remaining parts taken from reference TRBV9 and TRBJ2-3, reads DSGVTQTPKHLITATGQRVTLRCSPRSGDLSVYWYQQSLDQGLQFLIQYYNGEERAKGNILERFSAQQFPDLHSELNLSSLELGDSALYFCASSVISTDTQYFGPGTRLTVL.

CDR3 nucleotides: TGTGCCAGCAGAGCGGCAGGCAACTATGGCTACACCTTC. This codes for CASRAAGNYGYTF. V gene TRBV28 combines with J gene TRBJ1-2; no definite D call. Trimming took 6 bases from V and 2 from J, leaving 10 bases between them. In germline, CDR1 is MDHEN, CDR2 SYDVKM. This CDR3 spans 13 amino acids.

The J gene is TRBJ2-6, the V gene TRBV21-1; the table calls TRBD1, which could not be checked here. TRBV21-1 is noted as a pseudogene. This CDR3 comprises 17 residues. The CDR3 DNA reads TGTGCCAGCATGTGTCACAGGGGGTATAGTGGGGCCAACGTCCTGACTTTC. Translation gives CASMCHRGYSGANVLTF.

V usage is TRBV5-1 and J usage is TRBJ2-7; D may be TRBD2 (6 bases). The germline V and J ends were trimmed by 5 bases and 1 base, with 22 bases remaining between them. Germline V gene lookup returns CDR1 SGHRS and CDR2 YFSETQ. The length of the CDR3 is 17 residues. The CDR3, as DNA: TGCGCCAGCAGAAACCCGGGGATCAGGGACTCATCCTACGAGCAGTACTTC. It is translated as CASRNPGIRDSSYEQYF. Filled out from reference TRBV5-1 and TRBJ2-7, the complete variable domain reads KAGVTQTPRYLIKTRGQQVTLSCSPISGHRSVSWYQQTPGQGLQFLFEYFSETQRNKGNFPGRFSGRQFSNSRSEMNVSTLELGDSALYLCASRNPGIRDSSYEQYFGPGTRLTVT.

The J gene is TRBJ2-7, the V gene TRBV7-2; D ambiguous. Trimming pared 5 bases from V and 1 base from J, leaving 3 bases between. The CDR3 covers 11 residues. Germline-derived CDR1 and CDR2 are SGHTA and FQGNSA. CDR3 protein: CASSRSYEQYF. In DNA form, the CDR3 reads TGTGCCAGCAGCCGTTCCTACGAGCAGTACTTC.

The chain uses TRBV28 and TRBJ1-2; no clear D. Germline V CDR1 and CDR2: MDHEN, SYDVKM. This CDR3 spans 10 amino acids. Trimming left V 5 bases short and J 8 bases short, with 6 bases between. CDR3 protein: CASSRVGYTF. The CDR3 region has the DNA TGTGCCAGCAGTCGGGTGGGCTACACCTTC.

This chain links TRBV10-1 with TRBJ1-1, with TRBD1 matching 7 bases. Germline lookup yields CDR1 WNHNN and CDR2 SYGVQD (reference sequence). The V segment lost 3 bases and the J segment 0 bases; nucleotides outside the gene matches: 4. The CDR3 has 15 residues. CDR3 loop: CASSDVDRLNTEAFF. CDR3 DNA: TGCGCCAGCAGTGACGTGGACAGGTTGAACACTGAAGCTTTCTTT.

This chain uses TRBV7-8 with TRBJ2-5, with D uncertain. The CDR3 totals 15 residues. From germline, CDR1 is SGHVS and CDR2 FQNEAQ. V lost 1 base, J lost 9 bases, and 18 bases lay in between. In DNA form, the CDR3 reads TGTGCCAGCAGCTTAGAGTCTCAGCGCGGCCGGGCCCAGTACTTC. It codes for CASSLESQRGRAQYF.

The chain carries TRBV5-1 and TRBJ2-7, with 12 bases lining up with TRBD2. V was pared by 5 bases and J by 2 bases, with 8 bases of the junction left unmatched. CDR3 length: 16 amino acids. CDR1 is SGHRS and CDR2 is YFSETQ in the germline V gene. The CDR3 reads CASRRTSGIEAYEQYF. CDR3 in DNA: TGCGCCAGCAGACGGACTAGCGGGATCGAGGCCTACGAGCAGTACTTC.

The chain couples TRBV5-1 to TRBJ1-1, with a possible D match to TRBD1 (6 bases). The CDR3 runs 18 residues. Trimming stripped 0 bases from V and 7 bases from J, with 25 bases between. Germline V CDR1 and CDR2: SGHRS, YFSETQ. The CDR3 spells CASSLEPGHRIPELEAFF. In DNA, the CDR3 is TGCGCCAGCAGCTTGGAACCGGGACATCGAATCCCCGAACTTGAAGCTTTCTTT.

The CDR3 sequence: CASSHPGLATNEQFF. DNA for the CDR3: TGCGCCAGCAGCCACCCGGGACTAGCTACCAATGAGCAGTTCTTC. The chain is built from TRBV4-1 and TRBJ2-1; 9 nucleotides match TRBD2. From germline, CDR1 is MGHRA and CDR2 YSYEKL. The CDR3 consists of 15 residues. Trimming took 3 bases from V and 6 from J; bases not matched to a gene: 6.

This CDR3 reads CASSDRGSSYEQYF. The CDR3, as DNA: TGCGCCAGCAGTGACCGGGGAAGCTCCTACGAGCAGTACTTC. The chain recombines TRBV10-2 with TRBJ2-7; TRBD2 is a possible D gene (5 bases). In germline, CDR1 is WSHSY, CDR2 SAAADI. V lost 3 bases and J 0 bases, leaving 9 bases between the germline ends. This CDR3 is built from 14 residues.

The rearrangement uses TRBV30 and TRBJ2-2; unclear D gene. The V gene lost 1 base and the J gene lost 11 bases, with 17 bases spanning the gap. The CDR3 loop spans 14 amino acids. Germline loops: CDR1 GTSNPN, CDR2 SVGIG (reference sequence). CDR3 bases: TGTGCCTGGAGTGCCCACCCCGTACAGAGTGAGCTGTTTTTT. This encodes CAWSAHPVQSELFF. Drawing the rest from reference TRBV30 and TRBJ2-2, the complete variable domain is SQTIHQWPATLVQPVGSPLSLECTVEGTSNPNLYWYRQAAGRGLQLLFYSVGIGQISSEVPQNLSASRPQDRQFILSSKKLLLSDSGFYLCAWSAHPVQSELFFGEGSRLTVL.

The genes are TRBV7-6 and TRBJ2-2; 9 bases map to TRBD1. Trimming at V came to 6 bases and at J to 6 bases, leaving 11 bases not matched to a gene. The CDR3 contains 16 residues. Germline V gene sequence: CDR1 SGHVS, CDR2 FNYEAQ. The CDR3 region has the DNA TGTGCCAGCAGTTCGAACACAGGGGGCATAGCCGGGGAGCTGTTTTTT. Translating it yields CASSSNTGGIAGELFF.

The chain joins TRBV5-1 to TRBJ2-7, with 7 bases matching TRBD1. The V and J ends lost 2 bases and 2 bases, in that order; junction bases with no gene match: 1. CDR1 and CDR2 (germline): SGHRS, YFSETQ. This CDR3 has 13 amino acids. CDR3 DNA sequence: TGCGCCAGCAGCTTACAGGGGACCTACGAGCAGTACTTC. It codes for CASSLQGTYEQYF.